The present T cell receptor beta chain was sequenced within a study of T cell changes during pregnancy in multiple sclerosis (dated by TCRdb to the late 2010s). In the study overall: The study examined how the T cell repertoire changed over the course of pregnancy in women with multiple sclerosis.

The library was obtained by the immunoSEQ multiplex PCR assay. Entries here come from immuneACCESS through TCRdb and include only in-frame sequences with V and J called. Some clones fail to appear in such tables; in the studies checked, an unresolved V gene covers under half of the shortfall, and the cause of the remainder is unknown. This sample holds tens of thousands of clones; about 92% were observed only once. Around 0.43% of the sample is taken by the ten largest. The CDR3 holds 17 amino acids from the cysteine to the phenylalanine. Only CDR3 DNA remains: 51 bases, in frame from the first base. From a lookup of the germline V gene, CDR1 and CDR2 are SGHRS and YFSETQ. Trimming accounts for 2 bases at V and 7 bases at J, while the number of junction bases matched to no gene is 10. As to this clone: Its antigen has not been determined. Base qualities are not provided; no much larger clone lies one nucleotide away.

This material consisted of CD4+ T cells from peripheral blood mononuclear cells, taken after pregnancy. This sequence originates from a female donor with multiple sclerosis, enrolled in a pregnancy study. The chain is encoded by TRBV5-1 joined to TRBJ2-1; 12 central nucleotides agree with TRBD2. The DNA sequence is TGCGCCAGCAGCTTCCTAGCGGGAGGGCCGTTCGAGAATGAGCAGTTCTTC. Translated, it gives CASSFLAGGPFENEQFF.